This T cell receptor beta chain was recovered during a study of blood T cell repertoires in COVID-19. Looking at the study overall: From T cells, B-cell-depleted T cells, or PBMCs came the material, which was cDNA or gDNA.

The CDR3 spans 15 residues. Germline V gene sequence: CDR1 MDHEN, CDR2 SYDVKM. Germline trimming cut 7 bases from V and 9 bases from J; bases unmatched to any gene: 15. Some clones are missing from TCRdb's copy, which holds only in-frame ones; the method was immunoSEQ multiplex PCR. The table records 90,000 to 140,000 clones, roughly 79% of them present only once. The chain joins TRBV28 to TRBJ2-7; 10 bases line up with TRBD2. Material for sequencing was peripheral blood. The TCR originated in a man older than 75 with acute or convalescent COVID-19. The chain's CDR3 is CASTTPGLAGEGQYF. For the CDR3, the DNA is TGTGCCAGCACTACGCCAGGTCTAGCGGGAGAGGGGCAGTACTTC.